The 15 T cell receptor beta chains reported below all come from one sample, sequenced in a study of post-analysis software for immune sequencing data. Study-wide points: A few TRBV segments occurring more often in patients than controls included TRBV5-6, TRBV5-1 and TRBV20-1.

Their antigen targets remain unknown. Unique molecular identifiers tagged the TCR beta cDNA libraries. TCRdb passed the PCR reads through MiXCR, listing each CDR3 protein once. The sample has roughly 670,000 distinct CDR3 sequences, about 60% seen once. Sequences were obtained from blood. The receptor source for this set is a girl aged 2-10 years with multiple sclerosis.

This clonotype was detected only a few times. The CDR3 DNA is TGCAGTGCCCGGACAGCTCCGAGCACAGATACGCAGTATTTT. Encoded protein: CSARTAPSTDTQYF. The chain couples TRBV20-1 to TRBJ2-3; possibly TRBD1 for D (6 bases). The germline gives CDR1 DFQATT, CDR2 SNEGSKA (reference sequence). V was pared by 6 bases and J by 0 bases, with 13 bases between. This CDR3 is built from 14 residues.

The chain employs TRBV5-1 and TRBJ1-1; 7 bases map to TRBD1. CDR1 and CDR2 from the germline V gene are SGHRS and YFSETQ. With V trimmed by 2 bases and J by 1 base, 5 bases remained unmatched. The CDR3 covers 15 residues. CDR3 sequence (DNA): TGCGCCAGCAGCTTTTCCGGGACAGCGAACACTGAAGCTTTCTTT. It codes for CASSFSGTANTEAFF.

The chain recombines TRBV4-2 with TRBJ1-5, with 10 bases matching TRBD1. CDR3 size: 14 residues. The trim removed 5 bases at V and 5 bases at J, leaving 3 bases unmatched. In germline, CDR1 is LGHNA, CDR2 YNFKEQ. CDR3 in amino acids: CASSATGGYQPQHF. Written as DNA, the CDR3 is TGTGCCAGCAGCGCGACAGGGGGCTATCAGCCCCAGCATTTT.

The gene calls are TRBV2 and TRBJ2-3; weak D call: TRBD2 (5 bases). The germline V gene has CDR1 SNHLY and CDR2 FYNNEI. V lost 3 bases to trimming and J lost 4 bases, with 8 bases between them. This CDR3 contains 13 residues. CDR3 nucleotide sequence: TGTGCCAGCAGTGATGGAGGCTCAGATACGCAGTATTTT. Translating gives CASSDGGSDTQYF.

This clonotype was found a few times. J is TRBJ2-7 and V is TRBV6-5; possibly TRBD1 for D (6 bases). CDR3 length: 15 amino acids. The V gene lost 5 bases and the J gene lost 5 bases, with 19 bases spanning the gap. The germline V gene encodes CDR1 MNHEY and CDR2 SVGAGI. Here the CDR3 DNA reads TGTGCCAGCAGTACAGGGAACAGTAGCGTCCACGAGCAGTACTTC. This codes for CASSTGNSSVHEQYF.

The V call is TRBV5-1, the J call TRBJ2-2; TRBD2 is a possible D gene (6 bases). The CDR3 contains 14 residues. Germline CDR1 SGHRS, CDR2 YFSETQ. The V and J ends lost 3 bases and 4 bases respectively, with 10 bases between them. The CDR3 reads CASSYGGVTGELFF. The CDR3 coding sequence is TGCGCCAGCAGCTACGGAGGGGTCACCGGGGAGCTGTTTTTT.

The chain has TRBV29-1 and TRBJ1-5, with D possibly TRBD1 on 5 matching bases. V was cut by 4 bases and J by 3 bases, with 10 bases left in between. CDR1 is SQVTM, CDR2 ANQGSEA, per germline. This CDR3 region has 13 residues. The CDR3 sequence is CSVGGGNNQPQHF. The CDR3 DNA reads as TGCAGCGTTGGGGGGGGAAACAATCAGCCCCAGCATTTT.

The chain joins TRBV29-1 to TRBJ2-5, with D hard to call. CDR3 size: 12 residues. With 7 bases removed from V and 0 bases from J, the gap between germline ends came to 9 bases. Germline values: CDR1 SQVTM, CDR2 ANQGSEA. CDR3 region: CSAEVNQETQYF. In DNA form, the CDR3 reads TGCAGCGCCGAAGTGAACCAAGAGACCCAGTACTTC. The complete variable domain, with remaining parts taken from reference TRBV29-1 and TRBJ2-5, reads SAVISQKPSRDICQRGTSLTIQCQVDSQVTMMFWYRQQPGQSLTLIATANQGSEATYESGFVIDKFPISRPNLTFSTLTVSNMSPEDSSIYLCSAEVNQETQYFGPGTRLLVL.

CDR3 in DNA: TGTGCCAGCAGTTCCAGCCCCATCAATCAGCCCCAGCATTTT. Its protein is CASSSSPINQPQHF. The chain uses TRBV6-2 or TRBV6-3 and TRBJ1-5, with no clear D. Germline CDR1 MNHEY, CDR2 SVGEGT. The V end was cut by 4 bases, the J end by 3 bases, with 10 bases between. CDR3 length equals 14 residues.

This clonotype was observed once. The V and J genes are TRBV9 and TRBJ2-1, with 10 bases matching TRBD2. The V and J ends lost 0 bases and 7 bases, in that order; junction bases with no gene match: 4. CDR1 is SGDLS and CDR2 is YYNGEE in the germline V gene. CDR3 size: 15 residues. This chain's CDR3 is CASSVGLAGLNEQFF. CDR3 nucleotide sequence: TGTGCCAGCAGCGTAGGACTAGCGGGCCTTAATGAGCAGTTCTTC.

The chain combines TRBV7-2 with TRBJ2-3, with D unresolved. The germline V gene has CDR1 SGHTA and CDR2 FQGNSA. The CDR3 is made up of 14 amino acids. With 4 bases removed from V and 0 bases from J, the gap between germline ends came to 8 bases. The CDR3 DNA follows: TGTGCCAGCAGCTCGGCCCACAGCACAGATACGCAGTATTTT. Translated, it gives CASSSAHSTDTQYF.

The genes are TRBV20-1 and TRBJ1-2, with no clear D. The V gene's germline CDR1 is DFQATT and CDR2 SNEGSKA (reference sequence). The CDR3 has 14 residues. The V and J ends lost 4 bases and 3 bases respectively, with 15 bases between them. The CDR3 region is CSATPRDGHYGYTF. The CDR3 region has the DNA TGCAGTGCTACTCCTAGAGACGGCCACTATGGCTACACCTTC.

This rearrangement joins TRBV29-1 to TRBJ1-1; possibly TRBD1 for D (5 bases). Trimming took 3 bases from V and 1 from J, leaving 6 bases between them. Germline V CDR1 and CDR2: SQVTM, ANQGSEA. The CDR3 has 12 residues. The CDR3 DNA reads as TGCAGCGTTGACAGGGAGAACACTGAAGCTTTCTTT. Translation gives CSVDRENTEAFF.

This chain connects TRBV6-1 to TRBJ2-1; 9 bases fit TRBD2. CDR3 length: 13 residues. Germline CDR1 is MNHNS and CDR2 is SASEGT. Unmatched junction bases numbered 2, after V lost 7 bases and J lost 4 bases. CDR3 sequence: CASTSGEYNEQFF. The CDR3 DNA follows: TGTGCCAGCACTAGCGGGGAGTACAATGAGCAGTTCTTC.

This clonotype is a singleton in its sample. The chain is built from TRBV12-3 or TRBV12-4 and TRBJ1-5, with D perhaps matching TRBD1 (6 bases). The CDR3 spans 14 residues. V dropped 6 bases and J dropped 7 bases, with 16 bases sitting between them. The CDR3 spells CASSPTGREQPQHF. The CDR3 DNA reads TGTGCCAGCAGCCCTACAGGGAGGGAACAGCCCCAGCATTTT.